The text below deals with one TCR beta chain. The data belong to a study of blood T cell repertoires in COVID-19. As for the study in general: Some COVID-19 samples were acute and others convalescent; all came from the United States, Italy and Spain. T cells, B-cell-depleted T cells, or PBMCs supplied cDNA or gDNA.

CDR1 and CDR2 from the germline V gene are SQVTM and ANQGSEA. This CDR3 contains 15 residues. The ends lost 6 bases at V and 8 bases at J; junction bases unmatched: 15. Original data processing: From reference gene primer amplification, estimates of nucleated cell counts were derived. Repertoires were generated with immunoSEQ multiplex PCR, while TCRdb's copy carries only in-frame clones and drops some. Clone size and V and J calls were adopted from that table, with D and trimming inferred from the DNA. Counted here are roughly 250,000 clones, 85% to 90% occurring once; the ten biggest clones make up about 1.5%. Recruits, aged roughly 18 to 95 years, lived in roughly 22 US areas.

Specimen: PBMCs or T cells enriched from blood (not recorded which). This chain connects TRBV29-1 to TRBJ2-1, with 8 bases lining up with TRBD2. The sequence derives from a woman between 50 and 59 years old who had recovered from COVID-19. The CDR3 is CSVDLYGRALDEQFF. CDR3 bases: TGCAGCGTGGACCTTTACGGGAGGGCCCTGGATGAGCAGTTCTTC.